Sequencing of this T cell receptor beta chain was carried out in a study of CD8+ T cells in alopecia areata. As for treatment: oral pan-JAK inhibitor, 5-10 mg twice daily. Peripheral blood samples and lesional scalp punch biopsies were obtained from alopecia areata patients. CDR1 and CDR2 from the germline V gene are SGHTA and FQGNSA. The germline V and J ends were trimmed by 1 base and 10 bases, with 11 bases remaining between them. The CDR3 contains 13 residues. The authors extracted RNA and reverse transcribed it into cDNA as the sequencing template. Clones were sequenced by immunoSEQ multiplex PCR, and TCRdb holds only the in-frame ones, with some missing. The sample holds some 150,000 clones; roughly nine tenths are singletons and the top ten take around 14%.

The sequenced sample was CD8+ T cells sorted from blood, obtained at week 4, from a patient treated with tofacitinib. This chain uses TRBV7-2 with TRBJ2-1, with D possibly TRBD1 on 5 matching bases. This receptor was taken from a human donor with alopecia areata. DNA for the CDR3: TGTGCCAGCAGCTTAGGCCAGGGCTGGGAGCAGTTCTTC. Amino acid sequence: CASSLGQGWEQFF.